This T cell receptor beta chain is from a study of blood T cell repertoires in COVID-19 (dated by TCRdb to 2018 to 2021). Background on the whole study: The collaborator samples originated in the United States, Italy and Spain and spanned the acute and convalescent phases of COVID-19. Deeply sampled blood TCRbeta repertoires from subjects exposed to, actively infected with, or recovered from COVID-19 were included in the dataset. The prospective study material was composed of cDNA or gDNA derived from T cells, B-cell-depleted T cells, or PBMCs. Samples were obtained from the ongoing ImmuneRACE study (first 160 participants) and from 1,254 subjects provided by 6 global collaborators. Nearly every sample came with metadata listing a de-identified subject ID, COVID-19 status, age in years and sex. HLA class I and class II types, where available, came from metadata supplied by the sample provider rather than from assay-based typing. The repertoires were released in a freely available public database meant as a resource for research on the immune response to SARS-CoV-2.

This clone was seen more than once but under ten times. No cognate antigen has been identified for it. Per-nucleotide qualities are absent, and no much larger clonotype sits a single base away. TCRbeta CDR3 regions were amplified from genomic DNA by means of the immunoSEQ Assay, a bias-controlled multiplex PCR. Under the source paper's analysis protocol: The number of nucleated cells in each sample was estimated from the amplification of reference gene primers within the assay. To quantify the absolute abundance of each unique TCRbeta CDR3 rearrangement, sequence reads were collapsed and filtered. For each sample, productive Simpson clonality was calculated by taking the square root of Simpson's diversity index across productive rearrangements. The immuneACCESS repertoire file appears here via TCRdb, limited to in-frame rearrangements. These files lack a portion of the clones; in checked studies, under half of the deficit traces to unresolved V genes, and the cause of the others is not known. V and J calls and clone size are those listed in that table; D and trimming were worked out from the DNA. This sample comprises roughly 140,000 clones, about 80% of them detected only once. The top ten clonotypes cover under 2.5% of the sample.

The CDR3 runs 15 amino acids, cysteine and phenylalanine included. The DNA shown is the 45-base CDR3, in frame from base 1. According to the germline V gene, CDR1 reads SNHLY and CDR2 reads FYNNEI. Trimming removed 3 bases from V and 0 bases from J, leaving 9 bases between the germline ends. Whole blood was collected in K2EDTA tubes by collaborating institutions according to the institutions' own protocols. Collaborator samples were shipped for TCRbeta analysis as frozen whole blood, isolated PBMCs, or DNA extracted from either sample type. What the study reported, not specific to this receptor: Clinical and demographic metadata were provided uncurated, with the amount varying by source and participant.

The chain uses TRBV2 and TRBJ1-3; no confident D gene assignment can be made. The sample was peripheral blood. The source of this sequence is a man between 65 and 80 years old with acute or convalescent COVID-19. In nucleotide form, the sequence is TGTGCCAGCAGTGACGGCGTAGCCTCTGGAAACACCATATATTTT. It encodes CASSDGVASGNTIYF.